These 19 T cell receptor beta chains came from one sample sequenced in a study of T cell changes during pregnancy in multiple sclerosis. Sequencing used immunoSEQ multiplex PCR; TCRdb keeps in-frame clones, though not all of them. The data contain about 50,000 clones, nearly 95% of them singletons. The sequencing here drew on CD4+ T cells from peripheral blood mononuclear cells, taken in the second trimester of pregnancy. The receptors originated from a female donor with multiple sclerosis, enrolled in a pregnancy study.

V usage is TRBV6-1 and J usage is TRBJ1-3; D perhaps matches TRBD1 (5 bases). This CDR3 is 16 amino acids long. Germline V gives CDR1 MNHNS, CDR2 SASEGT. V lost 3 bases and J 0 bases, leaving 12 bases between the germline ends. DNA for the CDR3: TGTGCCAGCAGTGAGCTCGGACACACCTCTGGAAACACCATATATTTT. It specifies CASSELGHTSGNTIYF.

The V and J genes are TRBV9 and TRBJ2-1, with D maybe TRBD1 (7 bases). Looked up from germline, CDR1 is SGDLS and CDR2 is YYNGEE. The V end was cut by 10 bases, the J end by 9 bases, with 20 bases between. This CDR3 is built from 13 residues. CDR3 nucleotides: TGTGCCTCAGGGGGGTTGGGAGTGGGTGAGCAGTTCTTC. This sequence encodes CASGGLGVGEQFF.

The chain employs TRBV5-1 and TRBJ1-4; 11 bases are a match to TRBD1. The CDR3 totals 16 residues. V lost 4 bases and J lost 3; bases outside the gene matches: 5. Germline V gene sequence: CDR1 SGHRS, CDR2 YFSETQ. CDR3 in amino acids: CASSTDRGLANEKLFF. The CDR3 DNA is TGCGCCAGCAGCACGGACAGGGGGCTGGCTAATGAAAAACTGTTTTTT. The variable domain in full, with the rest retrieved from reference TRBV5-1 and TRBJ1-4, is KAGVTQTPRYLIKTRGQQVTLSCSPISGHRSVSWYQQTPGQGLQFLFEYFSETQRNKGNFPGRFSGRQFSNSRSEMNVSTLELGDSALYLCASSTDRGLANEKLFFGSGTQLSVL.

This chain connects TRBV2 to TRBJ2-7; D perhaps matches TRBD2 (7 bases). V gave up 1 base and J gave up 1 base, with 11 bases separating them. There are 15 residues in the CDR3. Germline lookup yields CDR1 SNHLY and CDR2 FYNNEI. CDR3 residues: CASSEGGGESYEQYF. As DNA, the CDR3 is TGTGCCAGCAGTGAAGGAGGGGGGGAATCCTACGAGCAGTACTTC. The entire variable domain, with the rest obtained from reference TRBV2 and TRBJ2-7, is as follows: EPEVTQTPSHQVTQMGQEVILRCVPISNHLYFYWYRQILGQKVEFLVSFYNNEISEKSEIFDDQFSVERPDGSNFTLKIRSTKLEDSAMYFCASSEGGGESYEQYFGPGTRLTVT.

This rearrangement joins TRBV13 to TRBJ2-1, with 9 bases identical to TRBD1. With V trimmed by 2 bases and J by 1 base, 12 bases remained unmatched. Germline V gene data show CDR1 as PRHDT and CDR2 as FYEKMQ (reference sequence). This CDR3 has 19 amino acids. The CDR3 nucleotides are TGTGCCAGCAGCTTAATGTGGGACAGGGAGTTCGGGTCCTACAATGAGCAGTTCTTC. Its translation: CASSLMWDREFGSYNEQFF.

The chain has TRBV2 and TRBJ2-4; D not certain. Trimming took 0 bases from V and 0 from J, leaving 6 bases between them. CDR1 and CDR2 (germline): SNHLY, FYNNEI. The CDR3 loop spans 15 amino acids. CDR3 nucleotides: TGTGCCAGCAGTGAAGCGGAGCAAGCCAAAAACATTCAGTACTTC. Its protein product is CASSEAEQAKNIQYF. Looking up the rest from reference TRBV2 and TRBJ2-4 gives the full variable domain: EPEVTQTPSHQVTQMGQEVILRCVPISNHLYFYWYRQILGQKVEFLVSFYNNEISEKSEIFDDQFSVERPDGSNFTLKIRSTKLEDSAMYFCASSEAEQAKNIQYFGAGTRLSVL.

The chain has TRBV5-8 and TRBJ1-3, with 9 bases aligning to TRBD1. V shed 5 bases, J shed 1 base, and the junction held 7 bases outside the gene matches. CDR1 is SGHTS and CDR2 is YDEGEE in the germline V gene. The CDR3 length is 16 residues. CDR3 sequence (DNA): TGTGCCAGCAGTCTACAGGGGGCCCCTTCTGGAAACACCATATATTTT. Amino acid sequence: CASSLQGAPSGNTIYF.

The chain has TRBV13 and TRBJ2-4; 12 nucleotides line up with TRBD2. Trimming cost V 4 bases and J 0 bases; bases outside gene matches: 1. The length of the CDR3 is 16 residues. Germline values: CDR1 PRHDT, CDR2 FYEKMQ (reference sequence). The CDR3 region is CASSSSGGVAKNIQYF. The DNA of the CDR3 is TGTGCCAGCAGCTCTAGCGGGGGGGTAGCCAAAAACATTCAGTACTTC.

This clone was seen just once. The chain joins TRBV15 to TRBJ2-5; 7 bases align to TRBD1. The trim removed 4 bases at V and 4 bases at J, leaving 6 bases unmatched. This CDR3 region has 14 residues. Per germline, CDR1 LNHNV and CDR2 YYDKDF (reference sequence). CDR3 nucleotide sequence: TGTGCCACCAGCATACGAGGGGGCTCAGAGACCCAGTACTTC. It encodes CATSIRGGSETQYF.

The chain has TRBV9 and TRBJ1-2; D is uncertain. Trimming removed 4 bases from V and 3 bases from J, with 16 bases in between. This CDR3 has 15 residues. Germline V gene sequence: CDR1 SGDLS, CDR2 YYNGEE. The CDR3 protein is CASSPYTGEDYGYTF. The CDR3 DNA is TGTGCCAGCAGCCCGTACACCGGGGAGGACTATGGCTACACCTTC.

This sequence joins TRBV4-1 and TRBJ1-1; possible D gene TRBD1, 6 bases. Per germline, CDR1 MGHRA and CDR2 YSYEKL. V shed 0 bases and J shed 3 bases, with 20 bases lying between them. The CDR3 runs to 18 residues. In nucleotides, the CDR3 is TGCGCCAGCAGCCAAGATAATAGGGGGGGGGCGCGACACACTGAAGCTTTCTTT. Residues: CASSQDNRGGARHTEAFF.

The rearrangement uses TRBV12-5 and TRBJ2-5; 9 bases agree with TRBD1. Germline trimming cut 5 bases from V and 5 bases from J; bases unmatched to any gene: 6. The CDR3 extends over 14 amino acids. Germline V gene sequence: CDR1 LGHNT, CDR2 FRNRAP. The CDR3 nucleotides are TGTGCTAGTGGTGCAGGACAGGGGTTGGAGACCCAGTACTTC. Protein: CASGAGQGLETQYF.

V is TRBV7-8 and J is TRBJ1-6, with 7 bases fitting TRBD1. J was trimmed by 5 bases and V by 4 bases; bases with no gene match: 5. Germline assignment: CDR1 SGHVS and CDR2 FQNEAQ. The CDR3 is made up of 15 amino acids. The CDR3: CASSSSGTDNSPLHF. The CDR3 region has the DNA TGTGCCAGCAGCTCCTCCGGGACAGATAATTCACCCCTCCACTTT. Supplemented by reference TRBV7-8 and TRBJ1-6, the full variable domain reads GAGVSQSPRYKVAKRGQDVALRCDPISGHVSLFWYQQALGQGPEFLTYFQNEAQLDKSGLPSDRFFAERPEGSVSTLKIQRTQQEDSAVYLCASSSSGTDNSPLHFGNGTRLTVT.

In nucleotides, the CDR3 is TGTGCCAGCAGCGTAGAACAGGGGACCCCAACTAATGAAAAACTGTTTTTT. Its protein product is CASSVEQGTPTNEKLFF. V is TRBV9 and J is TRBJ1-4, with 7 bases matching TRBD1. The CDR3 sequence is 17 residues long. The ends lost 0 bases at V and 0 bases at J; junction bases unmatched: 5. The germline gives CDR1 SGDLS, CDR2 YYNGEE.

The CDR3 is CASSSRTSGTDTQYF. CDR3 nucleotides: TGTGCCAGCTCTTCTAGGACTAGCGGCACAGATACGCAGTATTTT. The chain couples TRBV2 to TRBJ2-3; 9 bases line up with TRBD2. J lost 1 base, V lost 8 bases, and 7 bases had no gene match. The CDR3 is 15 residues long. Germline V CDR1 and CDR2: SNHLY, FYNNEI. Variable domain in full (rest from reference TRBV2 and TRBJ2-3): EPEVTQTPSHQVTQMGQEVILRCVPISNHLYFYWYRQILGQKVEFLVSFYNNEISEKSEIFDDQFSVERPDGSNFTLKIRSTKLEDSAMYFCASSSRTSGTDTQYFGPGTRLTVL.

The V and J genes are TRBV11-2 and TRBJ1-2; the match to TRBD1 covers 7 bases. Germline CDR1 and CDR2: SGHAT and FQNNGV. V gave up 5 bases and J gave up 4 bases; unmatched junction bases: 7. The CDR3 extends over 14 amino acids. DNA for the CDR3: TGTGCCAGCAGCCAACCCAGGACAGGCTATGGCTACACCTTC. Encoded protein: CASSQPRTGYGYTF.

This chain connects TRBV5-1 to TRBJ2-2; the D gene is possibly TRBD1 (6 bases). Germline CDR1 reads SGHRS; CDR2 reads YFSETQ. The ends were cut back, 4 bases at V and 0 bases at J, with 13 bases in the middle. CDR3 length: 16 amino acids. The CDR3 DNA reads TGCGCCAGCAGCATTGGACAGTACTCGAACACCGGGGAGCTGTTTTTT. It codes for CASSIGQYSNTGELFF.

This clone was seen more than once but under ten times. V usage is TRBV4-1 and J usage is TRBJ1-1; the D is unclear. Trimming stripped 4 bases from V and 5 bases from J, with 14 bases between. Germline V CDR1 and CDR2: MGHRA, YSYEKL. The CDR3 consists of 14 residues. CDR3 nucleotide sequence: TGCGCCAGCAGCCCGTTGGGGAGGGCGACTGAAGCTTTCTTT. This sequence encodes CASSPLGRATEAFF.

J is TRBJ1-5 and V is TRBV7-3; the D gene is possibly TRBD1 (5 bases). Germline values: CDR1 SGHTA, CDR2 FQGTGA. The germline V and J ends were trimmed by 2 bases and 5 bases, with 16 bases remaining between them. The CDR3 consists of 16 residues. As DNA, the CDR3 is TGTGCCAGCAGCTTAGAAGCCGAAGGGGTCGATCAGCCCCAGCATTTT. Amino acids: CASSLEAEGVDQPQHF.